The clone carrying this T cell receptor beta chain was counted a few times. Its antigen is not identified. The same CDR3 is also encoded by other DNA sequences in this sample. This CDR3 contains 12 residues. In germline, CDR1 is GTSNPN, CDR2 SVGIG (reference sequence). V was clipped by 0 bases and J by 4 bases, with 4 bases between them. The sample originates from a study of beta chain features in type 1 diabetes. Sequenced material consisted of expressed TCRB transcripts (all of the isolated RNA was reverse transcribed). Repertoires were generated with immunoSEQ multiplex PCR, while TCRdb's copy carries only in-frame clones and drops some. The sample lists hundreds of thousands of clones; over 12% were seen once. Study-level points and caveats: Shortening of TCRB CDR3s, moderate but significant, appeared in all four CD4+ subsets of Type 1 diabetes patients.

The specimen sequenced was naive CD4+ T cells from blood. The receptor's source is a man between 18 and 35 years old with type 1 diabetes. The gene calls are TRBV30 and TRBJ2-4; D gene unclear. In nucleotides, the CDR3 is TGTGCCTGGAGTGTATCAAAAAACATTCAGTACTTC. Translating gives CAWSVSKNIQYF.